A single sample gave rise to the 25 T cell receptor beta chains below, sequenced in a study of post-analysis software for immune sequencing data. Study-wide results and caveats: Comparison of patients with controls showed about 5 TRBV segments more frequent in patients, TRBV5-6, TRBV5-1 and TRBV20-1 among them.

Their target antigens are unknown. Libraries were made from TCR beta cDNA, and they carried unique molecular identifiers. Using its own MiXCR run on the PCR reads, TCRdb lists one record per CDR3 protein. The data hold 650,000 to 850,000 distinct CDR3 sequences, with 40% to 55% observed a single time. The source material was blood. The source of these receptors is a girl aged 5-17 years with multiple sclerosis.

This clonotype has only a few counts. The gene calls are TRBV29-1 and TRBJ2-3; unclear D gene. The CDR3 is 12 residues long. V gave up 2 bases and J gave up 7 bases, with 10 bases separating them. Per the germline V gene, CDR1 is SQVTM and CDR2 is ANQGSEA. CDR3 coding DNA: TGCAGCGTTGAATGGGAACAGAATACGCAGTATTTT. It specifies CSVEWEQNTQYF.

The genes are TRBV20-1 and TRBJ2-7; D unresolved. The V and J ends lost 6 bases and 6 bases respectively, with 24 bases between them. From germline, CDR1 is DFQATT and CDR2 SNEGSKA (reference sequence). The CDR3 runs to 15 residues. The CDR3 DNA is TGCAGTGCCCAGGTAGCCGGGCCCTCGTTGTTCGAGCAGTACTTC. Translation gives CSAQVAGPSLFEQYF.

This clonotype showed up just a few times. This chain links TRBV7-9 with TRBJ2-1; 11 nucleotides agree with TRBD2. V trimming: 5 bases; J trimming: 2 bases; junction bases outside the gene matches: 8. There are 17 residues in the CDR3. Germline loops: CDR1 SEHNR, CDR2 FQNEAQ (reference sequence). CDR3 in DNA: TGTGCCAGCAGCGCCCGTAGCGGGAGGGCCCCCTACAATGAGCAGTTCTTC. Its translation is CASSARSGRAPYNEQFF.

This clonotype was observed a handful of times. The chain links TRBV4-1 to TRBJ1-4; no firm D call. The CDR3 is 15 amino acids. Trimming left V 3 bases short and J 6 bases short, with 14 bases between. Germline assignment: CDR1 MGHRA and CDR2 YSYEKL. CDR3 in DNA: TGCGCCAGCAGCCACCCGGGCCTCTCCGATGAAAAACTGTTTTTT. Its translation is CASSHPGLSDEKLFF.

This rearrangement joins TRBV6-1 to TRBJ1-5; D uncertain. Trimming pared 1 base from V and 5 bases from J, leaving 6 bases between. Germline V gene lookup returns CDR1 MNHNS and CDR2 SASEGT. This CDR3 is 13 amino acids long. CDR3 sequence: CASSEVPYQPQHF. The CDR3 DNA is TGTGCCAGCAGTGAAGTTCCATATCAGCCCCAGCATTTT.

This rearrangement joins TRBV4-2 to TRBJ1-4, with D unclear. This CDR3 is built from 15 residues. V was cut by 3 bases and J by 4 bases, with 12 bases left in between. Germline lookup yields CDR1 LGHNA and CDR2 YNFKEQ. CDR3 in amino acids: CASSQFRSGNEKLFF. The CDR3 DNA follows: TGTGCCAGCAGCCAGTTTCGATCGGGTAATGAAAAACTGTTTTTT.

The CDR3 DNA is TGCAGTGCAAACCCCACGATGGTGCGTGGTGAGCAGTTCTTC. This codes for CSANPTMVRGEQFF. The chain is built from TRBV20-1 and TRBJ2-1; no definite D call. The V gene's germline CDR1 is DFQATT and CDR2 SNEGSKA (reference sequence). The CDR3 runs to 14 residues. The V gene lost 6 bases and the J gene lost 9 bases, with 21 bases spanning the gap.

The rearrangement joins TRBV24-1 to TRBJ1-2; no clear D. Trimming pared 8 bases from V and 3 bases from J, leaving 9 bases between. The CDR3 is 12 amino acids. In germline, CDR1 is KGHDR, CDR2 SFDVKD. The CDR3 is CATNDGDYGYTF. CDR3 coding DNA: TGTGCCACCAACGACGGAGACTATGGCTACACCTTC.

This clonotype was detected only a few times. V is TRBV29-1 and J is TRBJ2-1; D ambiguous. V was shortened by 2 bases and J by 5 bases, with 16 bases between the two germline ends. This CDR3 is built from 15 residues. The germline V gene has CDR1 SQVTM and CDR2 ANQGSEA. The CDR3 DNA is TGCAGCGTTGAATTCGGTGGGCACTGGGACAATGAGCAGTTCTTC. As protein: CSVEFGGHWDNEQFF.

The chain joins TRBV4-1 to TRBJ2-3; 8 bases are shared with TRBD2. From germline, CDR1 is MGHRA and CDR2 YSYEKL. The CDR3 contains 19 residues. Germline trimming cut 0 bases from V and 4 bases from J; bases unmatched to any gene: 15. The CDR3 spells CASSQDLSGLASPADTQYF. The DNA for the CDR3 is TGCGCCAGCAGCCAAGATCTCAGTGGACTAGCTAGTCCAGCAGATACGCAGTATTTT.

This sequence joins TRBV3-1 and TRBJ2-1; D unresolved. This CDR3 is 15 amino acids long. Trimming removed 4 bases at V and 0 bases at J, with 10 bases between. Germline V gives CDR1 LGHDT, CDR2 YNNKEL (reference sequence). CDR3 nucleotide sequence: TGTGCCAGCAGCCGAGACGGCGGCTCCTACAATGAGCAGTTCTTC. This sequence encodes CASSRDGGSYNEQFF.

The chain joins TRBV9 to TRBJ2-3; D is uncertain. There are 16 residues in the CDR3. Trimming stripped 0 bases from V and 4 bases from J, with 15 bases between. The germline V gene has CDR1 SGDLS and CDR2 YYNGEE. The CDR3 protein is CASSVADRPRADTQYF. CDR3 sequence (DNA): TGTGCCAGCAGCGTAGCCGACCGTCCCCGGGCAGATACGCAGTATTTT.

This clonotype was seen a handful of times. The chain uses TRBV5-6 and TRBJ2-5, with D tentatively TRBD2 (5 bases). V gave up 3 bases and J gave up 2 bases, with 11 bases separating them. Looked up from germline, CDR1 is SGHDT and CDR2 is YYEEEE. The CDR3 length is 14 residues. The CDR3 loop is CASSYPRGQETQYF. The CDR3 bases are TGTGCCAGCAGCTACCCCCGGGGACAAGAGACCCAGTACTTC.

The chain has TRBV20-1 and TRBJ1-2, with TRBD1 as a possible D gene (5 bases). CDR3 length equals 15 residues. V dropped 0 bases and J dropped 4 bases, with 15 bases sitting between them. CDR1 and CDR2 (germline): DFQATT, SNEGSKA (reference sequence). This CDR3 is CSARDQTPGGYGYTF. The CDR3 DNA is TGCAGTGCTAGAGACCAGACGCCCGGGGGCTATGGCTACACCTTC.

The V call is TRBV29-1, the J call TRBJ2-4; maybe TRBD1 (5 bases). Gene TRBJ2-7 matches the end of the DNA better, so the J call may be wrong. CDR1 is SQVTM, CDR2 ANQGSEA, per germline. The CDR3 has 11 amino acids. For the CDR3, the DNA is TGCAGCGTGATAGGCAGGGCCGAGCAGTACTTC. Translation: CSVIGRAEQYF.

In its sample, this clonotype was seen a few times. The chain is built from TRBV29-1 and TRBJ2-4; TRBD1 or TRBD2 may be the D gene (5 bases each). Germline CDR1 is SQVTM and CDR2 is ANQGSEA. V was clipped by 0 bases and J by 13 bases, with 13 bases between them. This CDR3 is 12 amino acids long. The CDR3 loop is CSVEDLSGDQYF. DNA for the CDR3: TGCAGCGTTGAAGATCTCAGTGGGGACCAGTACTTC.

The CDR3: CSARDPGSREKLFF. Here the CDR3 DNA reads TGCAGTGCTAGAGACCCGGGGAGTCGTGAAAAACTGTTTTTT. The chain couples TRBV20-1 to TRBJ1-4; no reliable D call. The germline V and J ends were trimmed by 0 bases and 7 bases, with 12 bases remaining between them. The CDR3 has 14 amino acids. CDR1 is DFQATT and CDR2 is SNEGSKA in the germline V gene (reference sequence).

CDR3 in amino acids: CASSPAVRAGAHQYF. The CDR3, as DNA: TGTGCCAGCAGTCCCGCGGTTAGGGCGGGAGCTCACCAGTACTTC. This chain uses TRBV12-3 or TRBV12-4 with TRBJ2-5; 7 bases fit TRBD2. CDR3 length: 15 residues. The V and J ends lost 5 bases and 10 bases, in that order; junction bases with no gene match: 16.

The V gene is TRBV12-3 or TRBV12-4, the J gene TRBJ2-7; 8 bases line up with TRBD2. With V trimmed by 7 bases and J by 7 bases, 12 bases remained unmatched. This CDR3 region has 14 residues. CDR3: CASNPGTRVGEQYF. Written as DNA, the CDR3 is TGTGCCAGCAATCCCGGGACTAGAGTGGGGGAGCAGTACTTC.

The chain uses TRBV6-5 and TRBJ1-5; possible D gene TRBD1, 6 bases. CDR1 is MNHEY, CDR2 SVGAGI, per germline. V lost 5 bases and J 2 bases, leaving 13 bases between the germline ends. CDR3 length: 15 residues. The CDR3 coding sequence is TGTGCCAGCAGTGTCGAGACAGGCGGCAATCAGCCCCAGCATTTT. This gives the protein CASSVETGGNQPQHF.

In DNA form, the CDR3 reads TGTGCCAGCAGTGGTCCGGGACAGGGAACCTACGAGCAGTACTTC. This encodes CASSGPGQGTYEQYF. The chain joins TRBV3-1 to TRBJ2-7; 9 positions match TRBD1. The germline gives CDR1 LGHDT, CDR2 YNNKEL (reference sequence). The CDR3 loop spans 15 amino acids. V dropped 6 bases and J dropped 2; count of bases not matched to a gene: 8.

The chain joins TRBV20-1 to TRBJ2-5, with 12 positions matching TRBD1. CDR1 is DFQATT and CDR2 is SNEGSKA in the germline V gene (reference sequence). The CDR3 spans 14 residues. J was trimmed by 5 bases and V by 3 bases; bases with no gene match: 4. The CDR3 loop is CSARGTGGAETQYF. The CDR3 bases are TGCAGTGCTAGGGGGACAGGGGGCGCGGAGACCCAGTACTTC.

This clonotype was observed a handful of times. V and J are TRBV10-3 and TRBJ2-3; 7 nucleotides agree with TRBD2. CDR3 length equals 14 residues. Germline CDR1 and CDR2: ENHRY and SYGVKD. The trim removed 2 bases at V and 10 bases at J, leaving 9 bases unmatched. In nucleotides, the CDR3 is TGTGCCATCAGTGAGGGGAGGGCCTATGATCCGCAGTATTTT. Its protein is CAISEGRAYDPQYF.

V is TRBV12-3 or TRBV12-4 and J is TRBJ1-1; the D is unclear. V was cut by 7 bases and J by 6 bases, with 15 bases left in between. The CDR3 length is 13 residues. CDR3 amino acids: CASNNPVYPEAFF. In DNA, the CDR3 is TGTGCCAGCAACAACCCCGTGTATCCTGAAGCTTTCTTT.

This clonotype was seen at least ten times. The chain joins TRBV20-1 to TRBJ2-7; D ambiguous. V lost 3 bases and J lost 1, with 4 bases in between. The CDR3 sequence is 11 residues long. Germline CDR1 DFQATT, CDR2 SNEGSKA (reference sequence). The CDR3 coding sequence is TGCAGTGCTAGTAGTTCCTACGAGCAGTACTTC. As protein: CSASSSYEQYF.